The text below deals with one TCR beta chain. The protocol was immunoSEQ multiplex PCR, while the TCRdb copy is restricted to in-frame clones and leaves out a portion. This sample carries fewer than 200,000 clones, about 93% of them seen once, and the ten largest clones take 4.1%. This entry comes from a study of control samples from healthy donors and cancer patients. Germline V lookup: CDR1 SGHKS, CDR2 YYEKEE (reference sequence). V gave up 10 bases and J gave up 4 bases; unmatched junction bases: 12. The CDR3 is made up of 15 amino acids. The sequence was obtained from a woman aged 60-75 years in good health. J is TRBJ2-1 and V is TRBV5-5; 9 nucleotides align to TRBD2. The sample taken for sequencing was blood. The CDR3 loop is CARAVAGAFYNEQFF. As DNA, the CDR3 is TGTGCCCGCGCCGTAGCGGGGGCCTTTTACAATGAGCAGTTCTTC.